This T cell receptor beta chain came from a study of blood T cells in healthy people across ages. The CDR3 sequence is 14 residues long. V lost 3 bases and J lost 6, with 15 bases in between. CDR1 is SGHRS and CDR2 is YFSETQ in the germline V gene. Whole-study findings and limits: Higher diversity and more naive CD4+ cells were features of long-lived donors, compared to aged donors. From one million sequenced T cells, diversity estimates were lower bounds.

As regards this clonotype: No antigen is known for it.

Healthy Russian Caucasian donors spanned ages roughly 6 to 100 years. A J-beta primer mix and a sample-barcoded 5' primer were used in a second PCR of roughly 7 to 12 cycles. Each CDR3 protein is one row after TCRdb ran MiXCR on the 5' RACE reads. The repertoire holds about 1,000,000 distinct CDR3 sequences, with over 35% as singletons. This sequence was found in a woman aged 55-69 years in good health. Input material: blood. This chain uses TRBV5-1 with TRBJ1-2; D gene unclear. CDR3 residues: CASSYRAGYDGYTF. The CDR3 nucleotides read TGCGCCAGCAGCTACCGGGCAGGATACGATGGCTACACCTTC.